The clone carrying this TCR beta chain occurred a few times. V was pared by 3 bases and J by 7 bases, with 16 bases between. CDR3 length equals 15 residues. Germline-derived CDR1 and CDR2 are LNHDA and SQIVND (reference sequence). Authors' data handling: Amplification of reference gene primers was used by the study to estimate nucleated cell counts. Assay used: immunoSEQ multiplex PCR; TCRdb lists only in-frame clones, some missing. V and J calls plus clone size are reproduced from that table; the DNA served to infer D and trimming. The repertoire holds some 70,000 clones, roughly four fifths seen once, with more than 10% in the top ten. This specimen comes from a study of blood T cell repertoires in COVID-19. For the study at large: Collection of acute and convalescent COVID-19 samples took place in the United States, Italy and Spain. The analysed material was cDNA or gDNA that came from T cells, B-cell-depleted T cells, or PBMCs.

The clonotype comes from a man in his fifties with COVID-19, enrolled during active disease. The chain couples TRBV19 to TRBJ1-5; the D gene is possibly TRBD1 (6 bases). Material for sequencing was peripheral blood. CDR3 loop: CASSIYDGGRQPQHF. The CDR3 bases are TGTGCCAGTAGTATCTATGATGGGGGCAGACAGCCCCAGCATTTT.